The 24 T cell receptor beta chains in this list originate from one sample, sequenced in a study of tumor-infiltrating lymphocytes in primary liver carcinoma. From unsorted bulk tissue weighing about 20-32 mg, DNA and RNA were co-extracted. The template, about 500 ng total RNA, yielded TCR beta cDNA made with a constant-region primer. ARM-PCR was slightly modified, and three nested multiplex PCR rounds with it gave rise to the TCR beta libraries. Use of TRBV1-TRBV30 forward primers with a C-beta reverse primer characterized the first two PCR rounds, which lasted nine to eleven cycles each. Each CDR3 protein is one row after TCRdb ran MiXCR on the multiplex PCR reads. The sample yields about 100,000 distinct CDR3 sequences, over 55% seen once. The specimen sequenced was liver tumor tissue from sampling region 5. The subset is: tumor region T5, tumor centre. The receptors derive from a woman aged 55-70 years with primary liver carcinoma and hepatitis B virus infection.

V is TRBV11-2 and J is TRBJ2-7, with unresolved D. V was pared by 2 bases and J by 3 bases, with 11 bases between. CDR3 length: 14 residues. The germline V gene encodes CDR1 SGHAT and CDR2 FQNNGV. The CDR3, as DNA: TGTGCCAGCAGCTTAAGGAGATGGGGCTACGAGCAGTACTTC. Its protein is CASSLRRWGYEQYF.

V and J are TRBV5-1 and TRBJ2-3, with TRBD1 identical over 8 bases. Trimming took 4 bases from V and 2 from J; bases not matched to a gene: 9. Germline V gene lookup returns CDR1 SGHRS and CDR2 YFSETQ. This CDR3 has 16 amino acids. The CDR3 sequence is CASSNRGYGTTDTQYF. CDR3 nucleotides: TGCGCCAGCAGCAACAGGGGGTACGGGACCACAGATACGCAGTATTTT.

The CDR3 region is CASSLGTSQTGELFF. The CDR3 nucleotides are TGCGCCAGCAGCTTGGGGACTAGCCAAACCGGGGAGCTGTTTTTT. The chain couples TRBV5-1 to TRBJ2-2, with TRBD2 identical over 8 bases. This CDR3 contains 15 residues. CDR1 and CDR2 (germline): SGHRS, YFSETQ. The V and J ends lost 0 bases and 5 bases, in that order; junction bases with no gene match: 3.

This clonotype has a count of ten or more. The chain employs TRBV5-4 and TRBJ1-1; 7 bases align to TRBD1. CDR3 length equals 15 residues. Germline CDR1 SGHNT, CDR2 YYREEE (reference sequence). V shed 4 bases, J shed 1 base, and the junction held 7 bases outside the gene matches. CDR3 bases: TGTGCCAGCAGCCCTGGACAGGACCGGAACACTGAAGCTTTCTTT. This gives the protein CASSPGQDRNTEAFF.

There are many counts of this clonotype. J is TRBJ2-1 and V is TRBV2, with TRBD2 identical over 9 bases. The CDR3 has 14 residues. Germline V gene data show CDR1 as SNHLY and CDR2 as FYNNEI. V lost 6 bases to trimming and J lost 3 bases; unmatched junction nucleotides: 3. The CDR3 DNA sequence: TGTGCCAGCAGGCGGGGGGGGGACTACAATGAGCAGTTCTTC. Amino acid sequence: CASRRGGDYNEQFF.

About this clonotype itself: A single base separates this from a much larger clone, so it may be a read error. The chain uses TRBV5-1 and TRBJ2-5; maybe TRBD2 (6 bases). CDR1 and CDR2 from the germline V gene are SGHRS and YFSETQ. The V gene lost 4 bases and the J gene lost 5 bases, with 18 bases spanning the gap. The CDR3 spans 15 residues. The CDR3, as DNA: TGCGCCAGCAGCCCAGGCCACCTAGCGTGGGAGACCCAGTACTTC. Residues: CASSPGHLAWETQYF.

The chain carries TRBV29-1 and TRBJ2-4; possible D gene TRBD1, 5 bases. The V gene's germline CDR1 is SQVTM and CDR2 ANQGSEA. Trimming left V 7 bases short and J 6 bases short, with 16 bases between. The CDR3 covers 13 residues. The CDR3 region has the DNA TGCAGCGCCCAGGGTTGGGCCTTAAACATTCAGTACTTC. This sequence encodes CSAQGWALNIQYF.

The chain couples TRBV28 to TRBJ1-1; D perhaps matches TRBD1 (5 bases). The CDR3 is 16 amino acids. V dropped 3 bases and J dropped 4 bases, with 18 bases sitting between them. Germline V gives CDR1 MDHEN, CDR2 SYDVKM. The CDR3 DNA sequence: TGTGCCAGCAGTTTGGGGACGCCAGGTATGATCACTGAAGCTTTCTTT. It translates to CASSLGTPGMITEAFF.

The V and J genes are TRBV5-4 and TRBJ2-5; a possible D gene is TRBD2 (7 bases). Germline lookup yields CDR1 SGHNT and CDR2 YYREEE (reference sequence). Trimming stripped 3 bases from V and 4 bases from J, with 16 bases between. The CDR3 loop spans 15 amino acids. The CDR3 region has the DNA TGTGCCAGCAGCTCACCTGGGGGGGGGCGAGAGACCCAGTACTTC. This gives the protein CASSSPGGGRETQYF. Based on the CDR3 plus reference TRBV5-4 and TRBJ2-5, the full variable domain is ETGVTQSPTHLIKTRGQQVTLRCSSQSGHNTVSWYQQALGQGPQFIFQYYREEENGRGNFPPRFSGLQFPNYSSELNVNALELDDSALYLCASSSPGGGRETQYFGPGTRLLVL.

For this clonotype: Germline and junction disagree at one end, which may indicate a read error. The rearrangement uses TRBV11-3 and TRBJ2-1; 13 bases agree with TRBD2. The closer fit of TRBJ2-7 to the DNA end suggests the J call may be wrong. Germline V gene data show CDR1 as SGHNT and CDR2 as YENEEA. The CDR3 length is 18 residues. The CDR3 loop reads CANSLDQLAGGPESEQYF. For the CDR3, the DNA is TGTGCCAACAGCTTAGATCAACTAGCGGGAGGGCCAGAGAGTGAGCAGTACTTC.

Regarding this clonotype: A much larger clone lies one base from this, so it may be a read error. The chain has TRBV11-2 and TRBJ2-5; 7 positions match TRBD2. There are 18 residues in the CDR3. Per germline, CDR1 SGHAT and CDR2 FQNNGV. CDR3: CASSPNSIQGTGRETQYF. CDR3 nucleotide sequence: TGTGCCAGCAGCCCTAACTCAATCCAGGGTACTGGGCGGGAGACCCAGTATTTC.

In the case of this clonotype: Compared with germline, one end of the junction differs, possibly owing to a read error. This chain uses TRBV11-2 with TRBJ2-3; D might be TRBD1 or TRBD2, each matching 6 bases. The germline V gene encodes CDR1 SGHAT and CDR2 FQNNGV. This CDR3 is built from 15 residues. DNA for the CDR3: TGTGCCAGCAGTCCCCCTGCGAGTAGGGGGGATACGCGGTATTTT. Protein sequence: CASSPPASRGDTRYF.

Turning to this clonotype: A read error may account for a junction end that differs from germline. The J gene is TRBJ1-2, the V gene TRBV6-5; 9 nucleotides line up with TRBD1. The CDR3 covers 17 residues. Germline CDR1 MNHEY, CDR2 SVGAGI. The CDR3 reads CASTPYRGRGDSYGHSF. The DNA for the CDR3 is TGTGCCAGCACCCCTTACAGGGGGCGAGGGGATTCCTATGGCCACAGCTTC.

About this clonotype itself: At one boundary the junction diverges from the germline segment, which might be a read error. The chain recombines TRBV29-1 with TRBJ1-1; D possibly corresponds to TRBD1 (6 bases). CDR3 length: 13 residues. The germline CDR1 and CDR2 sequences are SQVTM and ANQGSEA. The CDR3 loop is CRAKETGGAEAFF. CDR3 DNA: TGCAGGGCAAAGGAGACAGGAGGGGCTGAGGCTTTCTTT.

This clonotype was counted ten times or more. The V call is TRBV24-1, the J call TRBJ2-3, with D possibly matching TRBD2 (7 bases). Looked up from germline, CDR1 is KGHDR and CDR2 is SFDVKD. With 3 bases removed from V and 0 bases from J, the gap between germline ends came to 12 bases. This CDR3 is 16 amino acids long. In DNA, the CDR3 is TGTGCCACCAGTGATAGGGGGGGGCATAGCACAGATACGCAGTATTTT. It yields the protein CATSDRGGHSTDTQYF.

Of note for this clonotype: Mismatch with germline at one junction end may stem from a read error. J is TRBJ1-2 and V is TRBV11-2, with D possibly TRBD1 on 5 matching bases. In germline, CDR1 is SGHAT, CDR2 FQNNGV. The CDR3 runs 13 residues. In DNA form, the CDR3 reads TGTGCCAGCAACCCTGACAGATTCTATGACTACACCTTC. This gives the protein CASNPDRFYDYTF.

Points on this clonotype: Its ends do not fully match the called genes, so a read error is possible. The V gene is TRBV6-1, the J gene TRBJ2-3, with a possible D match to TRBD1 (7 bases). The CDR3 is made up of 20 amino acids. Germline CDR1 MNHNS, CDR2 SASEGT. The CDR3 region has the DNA TGTGCCAGCACCCCGCGGGGACAGTGCTTTAGGGGGAGGAGCACAGATACGCAATATTTT. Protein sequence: CASTPRGQCFRGRSTDTQYF.

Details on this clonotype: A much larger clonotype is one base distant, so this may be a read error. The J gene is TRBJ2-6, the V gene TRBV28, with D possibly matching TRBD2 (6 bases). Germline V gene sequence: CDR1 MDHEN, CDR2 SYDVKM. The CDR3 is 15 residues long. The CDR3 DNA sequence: TGTGCCAGCAGTTCCGCAGGGACTGGGGTCAACGTCCTGACTTTC. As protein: CASSSAGTGVNVLTF.

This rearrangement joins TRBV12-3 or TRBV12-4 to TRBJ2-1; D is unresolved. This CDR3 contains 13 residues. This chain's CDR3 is CVNTEPPYNEQFF. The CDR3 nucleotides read TGTGTCAACACTGAACCTCCCTACAATGAGCAGTTCTTC.

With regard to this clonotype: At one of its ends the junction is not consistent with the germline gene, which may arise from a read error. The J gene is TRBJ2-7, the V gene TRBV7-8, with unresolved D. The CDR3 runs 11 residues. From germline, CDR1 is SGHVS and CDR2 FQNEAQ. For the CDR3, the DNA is TGTACCAGCAGCTTATCCTACGAGCAGTACTTC. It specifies CTSSLSYEQYF.

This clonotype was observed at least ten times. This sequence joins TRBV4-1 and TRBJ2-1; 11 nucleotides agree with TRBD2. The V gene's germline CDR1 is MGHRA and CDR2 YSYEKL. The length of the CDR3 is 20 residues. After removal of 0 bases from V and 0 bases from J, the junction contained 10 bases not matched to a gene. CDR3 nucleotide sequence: TGCGCCAGCAGCCAAGATCCGCGGACTAGCGGGCGAAGCTCCTACAATGAGCAGTTCTTC. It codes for CASSQDPRTSGRSSYNEQFF.

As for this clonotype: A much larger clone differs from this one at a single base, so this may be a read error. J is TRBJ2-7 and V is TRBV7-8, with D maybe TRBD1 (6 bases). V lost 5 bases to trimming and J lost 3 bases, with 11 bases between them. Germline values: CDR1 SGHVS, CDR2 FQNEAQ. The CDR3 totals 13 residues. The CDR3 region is CASSTQTGYEQYF. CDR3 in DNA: TGTGCCAGCAGCACGCAGACAGGCTACGAGCAGTACTTC. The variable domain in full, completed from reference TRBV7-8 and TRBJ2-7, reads GAGVSQSPRYKVAKRGQDVALRCDPISGHVSLFWYQQALGQGPEFLTYFQNEAQLDKSGLPSDRFFAERPEGSVSTLKIQRTQQEDSAVYLCASSTQTGYEQYFGPGTRLTVT.

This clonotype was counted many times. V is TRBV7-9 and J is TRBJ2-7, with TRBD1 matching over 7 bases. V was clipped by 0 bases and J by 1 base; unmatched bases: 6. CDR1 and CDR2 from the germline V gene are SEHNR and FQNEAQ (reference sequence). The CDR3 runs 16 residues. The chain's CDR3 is CASSLAQGQWSYEQYF. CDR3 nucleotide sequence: TGTGCCAGCAGCTTAGCCCAGGGACAGTGGTCCTACGAGCAGTACTTC.

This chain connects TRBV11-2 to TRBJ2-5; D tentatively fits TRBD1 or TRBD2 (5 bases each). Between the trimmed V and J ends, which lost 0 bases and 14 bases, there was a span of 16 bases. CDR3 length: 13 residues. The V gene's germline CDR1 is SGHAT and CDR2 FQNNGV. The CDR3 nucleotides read TGTGCCAGCAGCTTAGATAGGGGAGAGATCCACTACTTC. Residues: CASSLDRGEIHYF. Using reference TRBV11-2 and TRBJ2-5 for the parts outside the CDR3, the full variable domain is EAGVAQSPRYKIIEKRQSVAFWCNPISGHATLYWYQQILGQGPKLLIQFQNNGVVDDSQLPKDRFSAERLKGVDSTLKIQPAKLEDSAVYLCASSLDRGEIHYFGPGTRLLVL.